The entry that follows covers one T cell receptor (beta chain) sequence. Its antigen is still unknown. These data come from a study of Graves' ophthalmopathy and Graves' hyperthyroidism. Study-level points and caveats: Blood contained most expanded thyroid clonotypes exceeding 0.001 frequency.

RNA transcripts yielded amplified TCR beta CDR3 regions. Scientists carried out first-round RT-PCR using HTBI primers and then a second-round multiplex PCR. Using its own MiXCR run on the multiplex PCR reads, TCRdb lists one record per CDR3 protein. In the table there are hundreds of thousands of distinct CDR3 sequences, roughly 40% of which are singletons. PBMCs came from roughly 10 ml of fresh peripheral blood. Germline V gives CDR1 SGHTA, CDR2 FQGNSA. The CDR3 runs 13 residues. V lost 11 bases to trimming and J lost 1 base; unmatched junction nucleotides: 3. The chain has TRBV7-2 and TRBJ2-2, with 8 bases lining up with TRBD1. The TCR was taken from an adult man with Graves' ophthalmopathy. Sequencing was performed on peripheral blood. The CDR3 loop is CAADRGNTGELFF. DNA of the CDR3: TGTGCCGCCGACAGGGGGAACACCGGGGAGCTGTTTTTT. Using reference TRBV7-2 and TRBJ2-2 for the parts outside the CDR3, the full variable domain is GAGVSQSPSNKVTEKGKDVELRCDPISGHTALYWYRQSLGQGLEFLIYFQGNSAPDKSGLPSDRFSAERTGGSVSTLTIQRTQQEDSAVYLCAADRGNTGELFFGEGSRLTVL.